This T cell receptor beta chain was captured by sequencing in a study of T cell responses to AZD1222 COVID-19 vaccine. Germline V CDR1 and CDR2: PRHDT, FYEKMQ (reference sequence). Deletions cut 5 bases from V and 0 bases from J, with 14 bases between. The CDR3 length is 17 residues. Data came from immunoSEQ multiplex PCR; TCRdb stores just in-frame clones and leaves some out. Among tens of thousands of clones listed, around nine tenths were seen once. General study points: Mostly white British, mostly female donors; authors suggested clonal diversity may be underestimated.

On this clone: Its antigen is as yet unknown.

The rearrangement links TRBV13 to TRBJ2-6; D may correspond to TRBD1 or TRBD2 (5 bases each). This TCR was recovered from an adult in good health. Sequences were derived from peripheral blood, sampled on day 0 of AZD1222 vaccination. CDR3 protein: CASSPRDGYSGANVLTF. The DNA for the CDR3 is TGTGCCAGCAGCCCCCGGGACGGATACTCTGGGGCCAACGTCCTGACTTTC.